Listed here are 15 T cell receptor beta chains from one sample, sequenced in a study of spatial heterogeneity in lung cancer. Overall study results and limits: For expanded intratumoral alpha and beta TCRs, counts tracked tumor mutation counts.

Time point: sample taken at primary tumor resection. Via MiXCR, TCRdb re-called the 5' RACE reads, giving one row per CDR3 protein. The sample consists of some 7,400 distinct CDR3 sequences, about 7% of them appearing once. Their cognate antigens are unknown. The sample consisted of lung tumor tissue, taken at surgery. The source of these receptors is a female donor with early-stage non-small cell lung cancer.

The CDR3 here is CASSQGTGELFF. As DNA, the CDR3 is TGCGCCAGCAGTCAGGGAACCGGGGAGCTGTTTTTT. V usage is TRBV5-1 and J usage is TRBJ2-2, with D maybe TRBD1 (5 bases). Per the germline V gene, CDR1 is SGHRS and CDR2 is YFSETQ. V lost 5 bases to trimming and J lost 5 bases, with 7 bases between them. CDR3 length: 12 residues. Combining the CDR3 with reference TRBV5-1 and TRBJ2-2 gives the whole variable domain KAGVTQTPRYLIKTRGQQVTLSCSPISGHRSVSWYQQTPGQGLQFLFEYFSETQRNKGNFPGRFSGRQFSNSRSEMNVSTLELGDSALYLCASSQGTGELFFGEGSRLTVL.

This clonotype was counted ten times or more. The chain is built from TRBV30 and TRBJ2-7, with TRBD2 matching 7 bases. J gave up 2 bases and V 0 bases, and 1 base lay outside the gene matches. Germline assignment: CDR1 GTSNPN and CDR2 SVGIG (reference sequence). This CDR3 spans 13 amino acids. CDR3 protein: CAWSVGGTYEQYF. The CDR3 nucleotides are TGTGCCTGGAGTGTCGGGGGGACCTACGAGCAGTACTTC.

In its sample, this clonotype was seen many times. The chain joins TRBV5-6 to TRBJ2-3; TRBD2 aligns across 7 bases. From germline, CDR1 is SGHDT and CDR2 YYEEEE. The CDR3 is 15 residues long. The V segment lost 0 bases and the J segment 0 bases; nucleotides outside the gene matches: 1. CDR3 in amino acids: CASSLVGGSTDTQYF. DNA of the CDR3: TGTGCCAGCAGCTTGGTGGGGGGGAGCACAGATACGCAGTATTTT.

This clonotype is medium-sized (0.01 to 0.1%). This chain connects TRBV5-1 to TRBJ2-1; D gene ambiguous. Germline CDR1 SGHRS, CDR2 YFSETQ. CDR3 length: 14 residues. V dropped 5 bases and J dropped 1 base, with 10 bases sitting between them. CDR3 in amino acids: CASRKAQSYNEQFF. CDR3 nucleotide sequence: TGCGCCAGCAGAAAAGCGCAATCCTACAATGAGCAGTTCTTC.

This clonotype has more than one count but fewer than ten. The chain has TRBV12-3 or TRBV12-4 and TRBJ2-1; D unresolved. Between the trimmed V and J ends, which lost 6 bases and 10 bases, there was a span of 19 bases. The length of the CDR3 is 14 residues. This chain's CDR3 is CASRTNYVTREQFF. The CDR3 coding sequence is TGTGCCAGCAGGACAAACTATGTTACCCGAGAGCAGTTCTTC.

Sample share makes this clonotype medium-sized. V is TRBV27 and J is TRBJ2-1; the D gene could be TRBD1 or TRBD2 (6 bases each). Germline V gives CDR1 MNHEY, CDR2 SMNVEV (reference sequence). V dropped 7 bases and J dropped 5 bases, with 21 bases sitting between them. The CDR3 spans 16 residues. CDR3 sequence: CASTPRGWGADNEQFF. The CDR3 DNA reads TGTGCCAGCACCCCGCGTGGTTGGGGGGCAGACAATGAGCAGTTCTTC.

This clonotype was seen at least ten times. This chain uses TRBV19 with TRBJ2-2, with D unresolved. CDR3 size: 13 residues. CDR1 and CDR2 from the germline V gene are LNHDA and SQIVND (reference sequence). Trimming removed 4 bases at V and 0 bases at J, with 3 bases between. The CDR3 is CASSNPNTGELFF. The CDR3 region has the DNA TGTGCCAGTAGTAACCCGAACACCGGGGAGCTGTTTTTT. Complete variable domain (other parts from reference TRBV19 and TRBJ2-2): DGGITQSPKYLFRKEGQNVTLSCEQNLNHDAMYWYRQDPGQGLRLIYYSQIVNDFQKGDIAEGYSVSREKKESFPLTVTSAQKNPTAFYLCASSNPNTGELFFGEGSRLTVL.

This clonotype was counted many times. This chain joins TRBV5-1 and TRBJ2-5; D unresolved. V shed 0 bases and J shed 1 base, with 4 bases lying between them. This CDR3 is built from 13 residues. Germline-derived CDR1 and CDR2 are SGHRS and YFSETQ. DNA of the CDR3: TGCGCCAGCAGCTTGGGAGTCCAAGAGACCCAGTACTTC. Protein sequence: CASSLGVQETQYF. Full variable domain (missing parts from reference TRBV5-1 and TRBJ2-5): KAGVTQTPRYLIKTRGQQVTLSCSPISGHRSVSWYQQTPGQGLQFLFEYFSETQRNKGNFPGRFSGRQFSNSRSEMNVSTLELGDSALYLCASSLGVQETQYFGPGTRLLVL.

In its sample, this clonotype is medium-sized. The chain joins TRBV7-9 to TRBJ2-1, with TRBD2 matching over 14 bases. V lost 5 bases, J lost 10 bases, and 13 bases stayed unmatched. This CDR3 comprises 17 residues. Germline V gives CDR1 SEHNR, CDR2 FQNEAQ (reference sequence). In DNA form, the CDR3 reads TGTGCCAGCAGCCCGGGCAGCGGGACTAGCGGGAGAAGGGAGCAGTTCTTC. This translates into CASSPGSGTSGRREQFF.

By share, this clonotype ranks as medium-sized. One end of the junction is discordant with germline, which a read error may explain. This rearrangement joins TRBV11-2 to TRBJ2-7; the match to TRBD2 covers 13 bases. Germline V gene lookup returns CDR1 SGHAT and CDR2 FQNNGV. This CDR3 comprises 14 residues. The CDR3 coding sequence is TGTGCCAGCAGCTTAGACCCGGGACTAGCGGGATCTTTCTTC. Translated: CASSLDPGLAGSFF.

This clonotype was detected ten times or more. The chain uses TRBV14 and TRBJ2-2; D possibly corresponds to TRBD1 (6 bases). Germline V gene lookup returns CDR1 SGHDN and CDR2 FVKESK. The CDR3 is 18 amino acids. Trimming removed 4 bases from V and 6 bases from J, with 24 bases in between. The CDR3 loop reads CASSLLASGASRAGELFF. Written as DNA, the CDR3 is TGTGCCAGCAGCCTCCTAGCCTCAGGGGCATCTCGCGCCGGGGAGCTGTTTTTT.

By sample fraction, this clonotype is medium-sized. The V call is TRBV5-1, the J call TRBJ2-3; D unresolved. V was shortened by 5 bases and J by 2 bases, with 15 bases between the two germline ends. The CDR3 length is 15 residues. Germline V gene lookup returns CDR1 SGHRS and CDR2 YFSETQ. The CDR3 sequence is CASSLDPLYTDTQYF. DNA of the CDR3: TGCGCCAGCAGTCTGGACCCGCTCTACACAGATACGCAGTATTTT.

Within the sample, this clonotype is medium-sized. The chain has TRBV12-3 or TRBV12-4 and TRBJ1-4, with a tentative D call TRBD1 (5 bases). V was shortened by 6 bases and J by 11 bases, with 10 bases between the two germline ends. The length of the CDR3 is 11 residues. The CDR3 nucleotides are TGTGCCAGCAGGGTAGGGGACAAACTGTTTTTT. Translation gives CASRVGDKLFF.

There are many counts of this clonotype. The gene calls are TRBV5-1 and TRBJ2-1; 15 nucleotides agree with TRBD2. Looked up from germline, CDR1 is SGHRS and CDR2 is YFSETQ. V was clipped by 4 bases and J by 8 bases; unmatched bases: 7. The CDR3 is 16 amino acids. CDR3 sequence (DNA): TGCGCCAGCAGCCCATGGACTAGCGGGAGGGGATATGAGCAGTTCTTC. Amino acids: CASSPWTSGRGYEQFF.

By share, this clonotype ranks as medium-sized. The chain couples TRBV5-5 to TRBJ2-1; D ambiguous. Per the germline V gene, CDR1 is SGHKS and CDR2 is YYEKEE (reference sequence). V lost 1 base to trimming and J lost 5 bases, with 10 bases between them. The CDR3 spans 14 residues. The CDR3 bases are TGTGCCAGCAGCTTGTTAGGGATCAACAATGAGCAGTTCTTC. It codes for CASSLLGINNEQFF.